This T cell receptor beta chain was captured by sequencing in a study of CD8 T cells in Susac syndrome. Comments on this clonotype: Its antigen is currently unknown.

The germline V and J ends were trimmed by 2 bases and 4 bases, with 20 bases remaining between them. Per germline, CDR1 MGHDK and CDR2 SYGVNS. This CDR3 is 18 amino acids long. TCR beta sequences were obtained from blood CD8+ and CD4+ T cells. The multiple sclerosis controls consisted of treatment-naive patients with relapsing-remitting disease, either stable or active. Findings of the study overall: As acknowledged by the study, its TCR sequencing and HLA analysis included a relatively small number of individuals.

Random hexamers served to reverse transcribe about 0.45 to 1 ug RNA. Across 54 Vbeta and 13 Jbeta, TCR beta CDR3 was amplified with immunoSEQ multiplex PCR. MiXCR, run by TCRdb on the immunoSEQ multiplex PCR reads, gives a single entry per CDR3 protein. Of about 180,000 distinct CDR3 sequences detected, approximately 95% appear once; the ten largest clones hold 0.15% to 0.2%. The sequence was collected from a human donor with multiple sclerosis. Sequenced: CD8+ T cells from PBMCs. V is TRBV25-1 and J is TRBJ2-2, with a possible D match to TRBD1 (6 bases). CDR3 bases: TGTGCCAGCAGTGAAGACAGGTGGGGCGGTTTTTTCACCGGGGAGCTGTTTTTT. Protein sequence: CASSEDRWGGFFTGELFF.